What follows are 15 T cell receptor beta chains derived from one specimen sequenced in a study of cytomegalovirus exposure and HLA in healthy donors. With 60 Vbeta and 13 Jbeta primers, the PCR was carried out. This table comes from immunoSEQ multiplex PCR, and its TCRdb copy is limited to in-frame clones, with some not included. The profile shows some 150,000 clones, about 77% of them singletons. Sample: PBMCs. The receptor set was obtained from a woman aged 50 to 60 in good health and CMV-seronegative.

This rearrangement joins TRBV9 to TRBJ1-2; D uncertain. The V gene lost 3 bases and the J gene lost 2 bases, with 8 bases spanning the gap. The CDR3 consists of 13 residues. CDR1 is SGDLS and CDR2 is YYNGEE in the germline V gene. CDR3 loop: CASSETGNYGYTF. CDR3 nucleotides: TGTGCCAGCAGCGAGACCGGGAACTATGGCTACACCTTC.

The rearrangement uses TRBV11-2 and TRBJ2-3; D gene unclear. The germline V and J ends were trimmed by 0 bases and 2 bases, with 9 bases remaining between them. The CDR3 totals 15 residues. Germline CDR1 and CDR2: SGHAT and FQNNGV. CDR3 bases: TGTGCCAGCAGCTTAGATGGCAGTTACACAGATACGCAGTATTTT. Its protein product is CASSLDGSYTDTQYF.

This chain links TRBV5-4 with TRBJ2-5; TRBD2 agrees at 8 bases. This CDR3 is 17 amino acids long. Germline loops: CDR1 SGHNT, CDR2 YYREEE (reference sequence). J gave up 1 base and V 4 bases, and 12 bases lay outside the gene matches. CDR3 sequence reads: CASSLGGLAGLQETQYF. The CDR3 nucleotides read TGTGCCAGCAGCCTGGGTGGTCTAGCGGGCCTCCAAGAGACCCAGTACTTC.

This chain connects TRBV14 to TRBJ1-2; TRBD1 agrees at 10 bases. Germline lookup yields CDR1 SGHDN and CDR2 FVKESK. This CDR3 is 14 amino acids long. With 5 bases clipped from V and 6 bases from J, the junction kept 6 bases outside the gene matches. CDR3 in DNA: TGTGCCAGCAGCACCGGGACAGGGGAAGATGGCTACACCTTC. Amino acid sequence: CASSTGTGEDGYTF. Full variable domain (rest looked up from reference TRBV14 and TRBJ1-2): EAGVTQFPSHSVIEKGQTVTLRCDPISGHDNLYWYRRVMGKEIKFLLHFVKESKQDESGMPNNRFLAERTGGTYSTLKVQPAELEDSGVYFCASSTGTGEDGYTFGSGTRLTVV.

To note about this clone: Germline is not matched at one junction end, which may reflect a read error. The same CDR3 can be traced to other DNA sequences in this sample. The CDR3 DNA sequence: TGCGCCAGCAGCGAGTCAGGTCAAGCGGGGCAGACCCAGTACTTC. Its translation is CASSESGQAGQTQYF. The rearrangement joins TRBV10-1 to TRBJ2-5, with TRBD2 matching over 7 bases. The CDR3 spans 15 residues. Germline assignment: CDR1 WNHNN and CDR2 SYGVQD (reference sequence).

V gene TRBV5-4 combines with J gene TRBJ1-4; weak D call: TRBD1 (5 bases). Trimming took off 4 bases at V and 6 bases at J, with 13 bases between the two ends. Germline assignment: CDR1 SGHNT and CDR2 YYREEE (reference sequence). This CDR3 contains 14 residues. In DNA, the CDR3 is TGTGCCAGCAGCCCGGGACTAGAGGATGAAAAACTGTTTTTT. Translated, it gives CASSPGLEDEKLFF.

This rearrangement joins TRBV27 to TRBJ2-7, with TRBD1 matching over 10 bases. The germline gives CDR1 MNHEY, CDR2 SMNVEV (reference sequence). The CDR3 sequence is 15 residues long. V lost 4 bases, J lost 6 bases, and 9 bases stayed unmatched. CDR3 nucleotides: TGTGCCAGCAGTTCACCCGGGACAGGGGCCTTCGAGCAGTACTTC. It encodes CASSSPGTGAFEQYF.

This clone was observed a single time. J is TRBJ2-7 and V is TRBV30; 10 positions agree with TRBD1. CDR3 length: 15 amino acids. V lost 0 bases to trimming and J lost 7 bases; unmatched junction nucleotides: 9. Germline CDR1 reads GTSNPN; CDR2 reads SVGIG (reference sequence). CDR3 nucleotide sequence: TGTGCCTGGAGTGTCCAGACAGGGGGCGCGGGTGAGCAGTACTTC. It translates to CAWSVQTGGAGEQYF.

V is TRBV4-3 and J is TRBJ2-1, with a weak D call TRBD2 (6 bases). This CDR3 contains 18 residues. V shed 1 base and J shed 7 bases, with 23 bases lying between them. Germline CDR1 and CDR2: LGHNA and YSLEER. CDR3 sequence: CASSQAGRGRSPRNEQFF. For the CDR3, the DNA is TGCGCCAGCAGCCAAGCCGGCCGAGGGAGGTCCCCGAGGAATGAGCAGTTCTTC.

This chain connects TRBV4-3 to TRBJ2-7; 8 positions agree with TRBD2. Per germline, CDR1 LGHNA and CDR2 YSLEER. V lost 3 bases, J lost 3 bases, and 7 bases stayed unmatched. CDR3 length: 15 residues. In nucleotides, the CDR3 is TGCGCCAGCAGCCACGCCCGAAGCGGGAGCTACGAGCAGTACTTC. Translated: CASSHARSGSYEQYF.

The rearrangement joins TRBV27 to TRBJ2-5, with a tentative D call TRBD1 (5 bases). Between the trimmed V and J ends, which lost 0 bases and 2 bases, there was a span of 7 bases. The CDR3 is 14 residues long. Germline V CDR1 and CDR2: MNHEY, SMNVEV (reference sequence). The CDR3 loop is CASSLSGDQETQYF. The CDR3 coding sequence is TGTGCCAGCAGTTTATCAGGGGATCAAGAGACCCAGTACTTC.

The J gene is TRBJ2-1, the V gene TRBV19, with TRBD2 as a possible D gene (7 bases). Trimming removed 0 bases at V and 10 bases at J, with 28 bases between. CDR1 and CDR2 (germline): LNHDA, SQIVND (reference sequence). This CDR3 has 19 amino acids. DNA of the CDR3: TGTGCCAGTAGTATAGAGGGGGGGGCTGCTGTAAGAGTTTCCCGGGAGCAGTTCTTC. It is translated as CASSIEGGAAVRVSREQFF.

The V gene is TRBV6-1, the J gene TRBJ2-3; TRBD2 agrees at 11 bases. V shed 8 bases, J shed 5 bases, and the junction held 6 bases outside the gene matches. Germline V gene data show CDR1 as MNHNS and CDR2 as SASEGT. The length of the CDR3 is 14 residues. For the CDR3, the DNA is TGTGCCAGCGGGCTAGCGGGGGGTGTAGATACGCAGTATTTT. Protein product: CASGLAGGVDTQYF.

CDR3 coding DNA: TGTGCCAGCAGCCGCCGGGATCCCTACGAGCAGTACTTC. Residues: CASSRRDPYEQYF. The chain uses TRBV21-1 and TRBJ2-7; TRBD2 is the table's D call and was not checked against the DNA. TRBV21-1 is given as a pseudogene. The CDR3 covers 13 residues.

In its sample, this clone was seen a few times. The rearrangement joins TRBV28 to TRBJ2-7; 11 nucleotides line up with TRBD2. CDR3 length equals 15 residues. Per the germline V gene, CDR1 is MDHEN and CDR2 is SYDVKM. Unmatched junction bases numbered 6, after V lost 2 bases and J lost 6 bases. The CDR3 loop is CASSLITSGRGEQYF. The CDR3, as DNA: TGTGCCAGCAGTTTAATCACTAGCGGGAGAGGCGAGCAGTACTTC. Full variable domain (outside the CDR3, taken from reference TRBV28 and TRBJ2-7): DVKVTQSSRYLVKRTGEKVFLECVQDMDHENMFWYRQDPGLGLRLIYFSYDVKMKEKGDIPEGYSVSREKKERFSLILESASTNQTSMYLCASSLITSGRGEQYFGPGTRLTVT.